The following is a TCR beta chain sequence with its context. Its target is unknown. In the PCR, 60 Vbeta and 13 Jbeta primers were used. Using immunoSEQ multiplex PCR, the repertoire was profiled, and TCRdb retains in-frame clones only, with some absent. Found here are approximately 210,000 clones, 75% to 80% of them singletons; the top ten hold over 1.5%. This entry is derived from a study of cytomegalovirus exposure and HLA in healthy donors. Study-level results: Several of the most significant clusters appeared, in a later analysis, to be linked to common viral pathogens.

V shed 4 bases and J shed 3 bases, with 9 bases lying between them. Germline CDR1 is MDHEN and CDR2 is SYDVKM. The CDR3 is 13 residues long. The sequencing sample was made of PBMCs. The sequence came from a male donor in good health and CMV-seronegative. The gene calls are TRBV28 and TRBJ1-2; possible D gene TRBD1, 5 bases. The CDR3 spells CASSSGGYYGYTF. The CDR3 nucleotides read TGTGCCAGCAGTTCCGGGGGTTACTATGGCTACACCTTC.